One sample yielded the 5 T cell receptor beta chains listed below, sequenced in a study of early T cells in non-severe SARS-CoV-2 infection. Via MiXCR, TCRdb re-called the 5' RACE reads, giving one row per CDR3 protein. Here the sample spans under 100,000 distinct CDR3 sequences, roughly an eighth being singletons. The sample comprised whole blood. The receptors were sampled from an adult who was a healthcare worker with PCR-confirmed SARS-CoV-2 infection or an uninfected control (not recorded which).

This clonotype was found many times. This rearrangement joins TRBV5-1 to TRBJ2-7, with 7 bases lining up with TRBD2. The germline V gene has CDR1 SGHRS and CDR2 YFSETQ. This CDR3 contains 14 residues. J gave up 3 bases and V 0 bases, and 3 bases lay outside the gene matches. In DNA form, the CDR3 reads TGCGCCAGCAGCTTGGAGGCTAGCGGCTACGAGCAGTACTTC. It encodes CASSLEASGYEQYF.

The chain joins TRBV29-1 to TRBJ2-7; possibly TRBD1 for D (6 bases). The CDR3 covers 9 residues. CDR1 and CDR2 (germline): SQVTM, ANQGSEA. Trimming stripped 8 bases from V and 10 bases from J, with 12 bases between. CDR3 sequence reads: CSPSGDQYF. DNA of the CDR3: TGCAGCCCCTCAGGGGACCAGTACTTC.

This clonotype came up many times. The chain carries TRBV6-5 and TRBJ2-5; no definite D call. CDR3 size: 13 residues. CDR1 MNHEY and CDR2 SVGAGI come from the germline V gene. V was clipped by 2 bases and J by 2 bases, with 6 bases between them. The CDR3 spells CASSYALQETQYF. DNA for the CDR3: TGTGCCAGCAGTTACGCTCTACAAGAGACCCAGTACTTC.

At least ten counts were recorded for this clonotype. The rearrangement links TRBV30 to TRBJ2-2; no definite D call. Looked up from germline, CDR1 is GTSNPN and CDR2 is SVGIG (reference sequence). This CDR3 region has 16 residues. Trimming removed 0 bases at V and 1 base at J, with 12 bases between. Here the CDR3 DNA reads TGTGCCTGGAGTGTTAATACACCTCGGAACACCGGGGAGCTGTTTTTT. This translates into CAWSVNTPRNTGELFF.

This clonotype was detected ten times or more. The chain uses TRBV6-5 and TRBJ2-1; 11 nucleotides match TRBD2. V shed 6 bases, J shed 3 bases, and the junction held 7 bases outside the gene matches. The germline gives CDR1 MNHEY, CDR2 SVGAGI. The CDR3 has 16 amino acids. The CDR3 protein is CASSRIAGGGYNEQFF. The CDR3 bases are TGTGCCAGCAGCCGCATAGCGGGGGGGGGCTACAATGAGCAGTTCTTC.